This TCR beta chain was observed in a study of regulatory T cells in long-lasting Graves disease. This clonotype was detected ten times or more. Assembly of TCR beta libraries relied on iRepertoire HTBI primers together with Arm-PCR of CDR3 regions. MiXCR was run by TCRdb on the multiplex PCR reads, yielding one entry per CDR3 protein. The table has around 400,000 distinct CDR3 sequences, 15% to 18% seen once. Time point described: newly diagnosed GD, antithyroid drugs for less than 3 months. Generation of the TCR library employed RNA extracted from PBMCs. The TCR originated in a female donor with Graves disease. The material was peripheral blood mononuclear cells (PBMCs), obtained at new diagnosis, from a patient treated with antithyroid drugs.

The CDR3 DNA sequence: TGTGCCAGCAGCCCATTTCGACAGGTCCCTGAAGCTTTCTTT. Its translation: CASSPFRQVPEAFF. The genes are TRBV3-1 and TRBJ1-1; perhaps TRBD1 as D (6 bases). V lost 4 bases and J lost 6, with 15 bases in between. Germline loops: CDR1 LGHDT, CDR2 YNNKEL (reference sequence). This CDR3 contains 14 residues.